The rows below give T cell receptor beta chains drawn from one sample of a study of control samples from healthy donors and cancer patients. The assay was immunoSEQ multiplex PCR, and TCRdb's table has in-frame clones only and misses some. This sample carries about 150,000 clones, 93% of them seen once, and the ten largest clones take 5% to 7%. Sample: blood. These receptors were obtained from a man aged 18 to 30 in good health. Each CDR3 is given with its conserved first and last residue. Each record gives: J gene, V gene, CDR3 protein.

TRBJ2-2 | TRBV11-2 | CASSLGGHTGELFF
TRBJ2-7 | TRBV9 | CASSGGTSGGFEQYF
TRBJ1-1 | TRBV7-8 | CASSLTDKNTEAFF
TRBJ2-1 | TRBV11-2 | CASSSRKETPSYNEQFF
TRBJ2-1 | TRBV7-8 | CASSLGGALYNEQFF
TRBJ2-1 | TRBV12-3/TRBV12-4 | CASSPPYNEQFF
TRBJ2-3 | TRBV15 | CATSRGRGTDTQYF
TRBJ2-7 | TRBV6-6 | CASSYSKDDLSYEQYF
TRBJ1-5 | TRBV6-5 | CASSPALGDQPQHF
TRBJ1-5 | TRBV7-8 | CASSPPGSNQPQHF
TRBJ2-1 | TRBV7-9 | CASSLGGYEQFF
TRBJ1-2 | TRBV6-6 | CASSYSSGMRDGYTF
TRBJ2-1 | TRBV9 | CASSVAGSGRRYDEQFF
TRBJ2-3 | TRBV7-6 | CASSLTPADTQYF
TRBJ2-2 | TRBV29-1 | CSVRPDTGELFF
TRBJ2-5 | TRBV5-1 | CASAGQGRETQYF
TRBJ2-2 | TRBV7-9 | CASSWGLGNTGELFF
TRBJ2-3 | TRBV5-4 | CASSLAGSVTDTQYF
TRBJ2-7 | TRBV11-2 | CASSLVRGAAYEQYF
TRBJ1-2 | TRBV6-2/TRBV6-3 | CASSLTDYGYTF
TRBJ1-1 | TRBV5-5 | CASSLKRVARTEAFF
TRBJ1-5 | TRBV7-9 | CASSFVANQPQHF
TRBJ2-3 | TRBV3-1/TRBV3-2 | CASSPGLDRGERNTQYF
TRBJ2-5 | TRBV7-7 | CAISGGRQETQYF
TRBJ2-7 | TRBV27 | CASSPRTGGYEQYF
TRBJ2-7 | TRBV19 | CASSSGTDYEQYF
TRBJ1-3 | TRBV5-4 | CASSLDAGSGNTIYF
TRBJ2-1 | TRBV7-9 | CASSPALAGLNEQFF
TRBJ1-3 | TRBV27 | CASSFSVGNTIYF
TRBJ1-2 | TRBV28 | CASSLDGYGYTF
TRBJ2-1 | TRBV28 | CASSSREYNEQFF
TRBJ2-3 | TRBV13 | CASSTRLAGLTDTQYF
TRBJ2-3 | TRBV5-1 | CASSLGEGFDTQYF
TRBJ2-7 | TRBV4-1 | CASSQVRGPDYEQYF
TRBJ1-1 | TRBV10-2 | CASSESSSGGGWNTEAFF
TRBJ2-1 | TRBV27 | CASPRGGINEQFF
TRBJ1-2 | TRBV4-3 | CASSQDSRTVYGYTF
TRBJ1-1 | TRBV11-3 | CASSQVRGTEAFF
TRBJ2-7 | TRBV15 | CATSPSVSRYEQYF
TRBJ1-5 | TRBV11-2 | CASSLGTGPRQPQHF
TRBJ2-2 | TRBV2 | CASGRSLWGELFF
TRBJ2-1 | TRBV28 | CASTAPMGSYNEQFF
TRBJ2-3 | TRBV4-2 | CASSQDTEGGFVDTQYF
TRBJ1-1 | TRBV30 | CAWSRTGEHLKFF
TRBJ2-2 | TRBV14 | CASSPRQGWSGELFF
TRBJ2-2 | TRBV13 | CASSSRKTLRTGELFF
TRBJ1-2 | TRBV11-2 | CASSRTRDAGGYTF
TRBJ1-3 | TRBV11-2 | CASSPPSSGNTIYF
TRBJ1-2 | TRBV6-6 | CATRDRANYGYTF
TRBJ1-4 | TRBV9 | CASRGTENEKLFF
TRBJ2-2 | TRBV9 | CASSLRQGRGELFF
TRBJ2-3 | TRBV6-4 | CASSDNPGASTDTQYF
TRBJ2-1 | TRBV9 | CASSVAAGRGAYNEQFF
TRBJ2-1 | TRBV14 | CASSGSRYNEQFF
TRBJ2-5 | TRBV9 | CASSASGSSGSWETQYF